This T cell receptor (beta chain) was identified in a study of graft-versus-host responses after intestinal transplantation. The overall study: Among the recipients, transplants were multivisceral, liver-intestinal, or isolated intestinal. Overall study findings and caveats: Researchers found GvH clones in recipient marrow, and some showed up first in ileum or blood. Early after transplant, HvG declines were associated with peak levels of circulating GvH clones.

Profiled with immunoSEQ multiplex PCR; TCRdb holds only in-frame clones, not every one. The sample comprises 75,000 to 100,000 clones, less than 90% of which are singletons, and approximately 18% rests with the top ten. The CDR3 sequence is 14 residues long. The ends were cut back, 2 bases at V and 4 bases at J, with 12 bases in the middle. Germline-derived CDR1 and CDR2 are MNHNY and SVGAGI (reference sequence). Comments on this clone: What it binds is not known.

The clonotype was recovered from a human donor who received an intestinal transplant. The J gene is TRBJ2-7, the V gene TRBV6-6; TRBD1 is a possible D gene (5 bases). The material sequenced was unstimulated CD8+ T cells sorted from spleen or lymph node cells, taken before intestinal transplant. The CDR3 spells CASSYQGPGYEQYF. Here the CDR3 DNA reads TGTGCCAGCAGTTACCAGGGCCCCGGATACGAGCAGTACTTC.